This T cell receptor beta chain was recovered during a study of response to subunit inactivated influenza vaccine. The CDR3 consists of 15 residues. Germline loops: CDR1 DFQATT, CDR2 SNEGSKA (reference sequence). V gave up 6 bases and J gave up 0 bases, with 17 bases separating them. TCRdb fed the RT-PCR reads into MiXCR, producing one record per CDR3 protein. Of 500,000 to 550,000 distinct CDR3 sequences detected, approximately 7.3% appear once; the ten largest clones hold 13%. Details on this clonotype: What it recognizes is unknown.

Study-wide points: Each seasonal flu vaccination may recruit only limited new T cells, authors suggested.

The TCR sequence derives from a man between 50 and 69 years old who received an inactivated influenza vaccine. This chain links TRBV20-1 with TRBJ1-1; D is unresolved. The sequencing used PBMCs from blood, collected 23 months after vaccination. CDR3 nucleotides: TGCAGTGCCGCCCCTGCGGTTCCTTTGAACACTGAAGCTTTCTTT. Translating it yields CSAAPAVPLNTEAFF.